The 15 T cell receptor beta chains presented below share a single source sample, sequenced in a study of cytomegalovirus exposure and HLA in healthy donors. Both 60 Vbeta primers and 13 Jbeta primers went into the PCR. Generated by immunoSEQ multiplex PCR, the TCRdb table keeps only in-frame clones and is missing some. This table holds around 140,000 clones. Sequenced input: PBMCs. These receptors came from a man aged 18 to 29 in good health and CMV-seronegative.

The chain is built from TRBV7-2 and TRBJ2-7, with D maybe TRBD2 (6 bases). V lost 7 bases to trimming and J lost 0 bases, with 16 bases between them. The CDR3 spans 15 residues. Germline CDR1 and CDR2: SGHTA and FQGNSA. CDR3 region: CASTKLGTHSYEQYF. The CDR3 coding sequence is TGTGCCAGCACTAAGCTGGGGACTCACTCCTACGAGCAGTACTTC.

CDR3: CASESGVGNTIYF. The CDR3 nucleotides are TGTGCCAGCGAATCAGGGGTTGGAAACACCATATATTTT. V is TRBV2 and J is TRBJ1-3; perhaps TRBD1 as D (6 bases). Trimming took 8 bases from V and 3 from J, leaving 11 bases between them. The CDR3 runs 13 residues. Germline lookup yields CDR1 SNHLY and CDR2 FYNNEI.

The chain recombines TRBV2 with TRBJ2-7; the match to TRBD1 covers 8 bases. Trimming took 6 bases from V and 3 from J; bases not matched to a gene: 10. Germline CDR1 reads SNHLY; CDR2 reads FYNNEI. The CDR3 totals 15 residues. CDR3 amino acids: CASRQTGGSRYEQYF. As DNA, the CDR3 is TGTGCCAGCAGGCAAACAGGGGGATCTCGCTACGAGCAGTACTTC.

J is TRBJ1-5 and V is TRBV2; possible D gene TRBD1, 5 bases. V lost 7 bases and J lost 6, with 19 bases in between. This CDR3 has 15 residues. In germline, CDR1 is SNHLY, CDR2 FYNNEI. The DNA for the CDR3 is TGTGCCAGCATTGTTGACGCAGGGAAGAGTCAGCCCCAGCATTTT. It codes for CASIVDAGKSQPQHF.

The V gene is TRBV7-2, the J gene TRBJ2-1; 10 nucleotides line up with TRBD2. The CDR3 consists of 17 residues. V was pared by 7 bases and J by 3 bases, with 12 bases of the junction left unmatched. CDR1 is SGHTA, CDR2 FQGNSA, per germline. CDR3 loop: CASTLTISGGFYNEQFF. The CDR3 DNA sequence: TGTGCCAGCACCCTTACTATTAGCGGGGGGTTCTACAATGAGCAGTTCTTC. Full variable domain (remainder filled in from reference TRBV7-2 and TRBJ2-1): GAGVSQSPSNKVTEKGKDVELRCDPISGHTALYWYRQSLGQGLEFLIYFQGNSAPDKSGLPSDRFSAERTGGSVSTLTIQRTQQEDSAVYLCASTLTISGGFYNEQFFGPGTRLTVL.

The chain joins TRBV28 to TRBJ2-7, with 9 bases identical to TRBD1. The CDR3 length is 15 residues. Germline V gives CDR1 MDHEN, CDR2 SYDVKM. V was clipped by 5 bases and J by 1 base; unmatched bases: 6. The chain's CDR3 is CASSRGTGKSYEQYF. CDR3 DNA sequence: TGTGCCAGCAGTCGAGGGACAGGGAAATCCTACGAGCAGTACTTC.

The V gene is TRBV5-1, the J gene TRBJ2-7; 13 nucleotides match TRBD2. V lost 2 bases to trimming and J lost 2 bases; unmatched junction nucleotides: 1. The CDR3 is 15 residues long. Germline CDR1 and CDR2: SGHRS and YFSETQ. The CDR3 is CASSFGLAGAYEQYF. In nucleotides, the CDR3 is TGCGCCAGCAGCTTTGGACTAGCGGGAGCCTACGAGCAGTACTTC.

The genes are TRBV7-2 and TRBJ2-6; tentatively, D is TRBD2 (6 bases). V lost 6 bases and J 0 bases, leaving 12 bases between the germline ends. Germline lookup yields CDR1 SGHTA and CDR2 FQGNSA. The CDR3 spans 16 residues. CDR3 nucleotide sequence: TGTGCCAGCAGGTTGGGGGGTTCCTCTGGGGCCAACGTCCTGACTTTC. Protein: CASRLGGSSGANVLTF.

The J gene is TRBJ2-1, the V gene TRBV7-3; 10 bases align to TRBD1. CDR1 SGHTA and CDR2 FQGTGA come from the germline V gene. The V and J ends lost 4 bases and 7 bases, in that order; junction bases with no gene match: 7. The CDR3 has 15 residues. CDR3 sequence reads: CASSSTDRGLNEQFF. The CDR3 DNA is TGTGCCAGCAGCTCCACCGACAGGGGGCTGAATGAGCAGTTCTTC.

The V and J genes are TRBV5-1 and TRBJ2-3; the match to TRBD1 covers 11 bases. The germline gives CDR1 SGHRS, CDR2 YFSETQ. The CDR3 contains 16 residues. The ends lost 4 bases at V and 5 bases at J; junction bases unmatched: 9. CDR3 region: CASSIPDRGHGDTQYF. The CDR3 DNA reads TGCGCCAGCAGCATCCCGGACAGGGGGCATGGAGATACGCAGTATTTT.

The V call is TRBV7-3, the J call TRBJ2-1; D ambiguous. Trimming removed 2 bases at V and 8 bases at J, with 13 bases between. This CDR3 has 14 residues. Germline V CDR1 and CDR2: SGHTA, FQGTGA. The DNA for the CDR3 is TGTGCCAGCAGCTTAGGCCATGCGGTCGATGAGCAGTTCTTC. It encodes CASSLGHAVDEQFF.

The V call is TRBV5-5, the J call TRBJ2-7; 7 bases agree with TRBD1. The V and J ends lost 4 bases and 3 bases, in that order; junction bases with no gene match: 10. There are 15 residues in the CDR3. Germline CDR1 SGHKS, CDR2 YYEKEE (reference sequence). The CDR3 region is CASSIPGQMVYEQYF. DNA for the CDR3: TGTGCCAGCAGCATACCGGGACAGATGGTCTACGAGCAGTACTTC.

The rearrangement joins TRBV6-5 to TRBJ2-1; 7 bases agree with TRBD2. CDR1 and CDR2 (germline): MNHEY, SVGAGI. This CDR3 contains 15 residues. J was trimmed by 2 bases and V by 5 bases; bases with no gene match: 6. In nucleotides, the CDR3 is TGTGCCAGCAGTAGAGCTAGCGGAGCCTACAATGAGCAGTTCTTC. Its translation is CASSRASGAYNEQFF.

V and J are TRBV5-8 and TRBJ1-3, with 8 bases fitting TRBD1. This CDR3 is built from 14 residues. Germline V lookup: CDR1 SGHTS, CDR2 YDEGEE. V lost 2 bases and J lost 5; bases outside the gene matches: 3. The CDR3 DNA reads as TGTGCCAGCAGCTTTGGACAGGGACGAAACACCATATATTTT. Protein sequence: CASSFGQGRNTIYF.

This chain uses TRBV28 with TRBJ2-2; TRBD2 agrees at 14 bases. The CDR3 is made up of 16 amino acids. V dropped 6 bases and J dropped 4; count of bases not matched to a gene: 4. CDR1 and CDR2 from the germline V gene are MDHEN and SYDVKM. CDR3 nucleotides: TGTGCCAGCAGGACTAGCGGGGGGGCGGGCACCGGGGAGCTGTTTTTT. Translated: CASRTSGGAGTGELFF.